Sequencing of this TCR beta chain was carried out in a study of PD-L1 blockade in urothelial cancer. Study background: Prior chemotherapy ranged from 0 to 3 regimens per patient.

Using immunoSEQ multiplex PCR, the repertoire was profiled, and TCRdb retains in-frame clones only, with some absent. This table has tens of thousands of clones, over 75% appearing once. With respect to this clone: As yet, its antigen is unknown.

Study observations and caveats: For durable-benefit patients, tumor-associated blood clones expanded more at 3 weeks.

This CDR3 region has 15 residues. Trimming cost V 5 bases and J 0 bases, with 11 bases left between them. CDR1 and CDR2 (germline): SGHRS, YFSETQ. Specimen: PBMCs, collected around atezolizumab (anti-PD-L1) treatment. This clonotype was obtained from a middle-aged man with urothelial cancer. The V and J genes are TRBV5-1 and TRBJ1-4, with D possibly matching TRBD1 (6 bases). Here the CDR3 reads CASRQGVATNEKLFF. DNA of the CDR3: TGCGCCAGCAGACAGGGAGTAGCAACTAATGAAAAACTGTTTTTT.